This record covers a single TCR beta chain. Its target is not known. Libraries were prepared by immunoSEQ multiplex PCR; TCRdb keeps only in-frame clonotypes and omits some of them. The sample yields roughly 250,000 clones, about 86% seen once. The entry originates in a study of cytomegalovirus exposure and HLA in healthy donors. Study context: The platform used for the roughly 120 validation repertoires matched that of the 666 first-cohort repertoires, a later analysis reported.

Germline CDR1 reads MRHNA; CDR2 reads SNTAGT. The ends were cut back, 6 bases at V and 2 bases at J, with 7 bases in the middle. CDR3 length equals 12 residues. Study results and caveats: The study designated 164 TCR beta chains cytomegalovirus-associated.

Sequencing was carried out using PBMCs. This clonotype was sampled from a woman in her twenties or thirties in good health and CMV-seropositive. V usage is TRBV6-4 and J usage is TRBJ1-2; D remains unclear. In nucleotides, the CDR3 is TGTGCCAGCAGCAACACGAACTATGGCTACACCTTC. It codes for CASSNTNYGYTF.